This T cell receptor (beta chain) came from a study of T-cell reconstitution after alpha-beta-depleted transplantation in children (dated by TCRdb to 2016 to 2017). For context, the study as a whole: T-cell immune reconstitution after TCRalphabeta/CD19-depleted allogeneic hematopoietic cell transplantation in children was quantitatively tracked in the study by means of TCR repertoire profiling.

The treatment or condition label here, explained by the study, means: allogeneic hematopoietic cell transplantation with graft depleted of TCRalphabeta T cells and CD19 B cells. The transplant recipients were children given TCRalphabeta/CD19-depleted allogeneic hematopoietic cell grafts. The library was obtained by PCR. The data were produced on an Illumina HiSeq 2500. TCR libraries were prepared with molecular barcoding, using unique molecular identifiers to normalize TCRbeta repertoire quantification. TCRdb trimmed the raw reads at Q25, called clones with MiXCR and kept productive beta chains. Here each entry gathers all rows of one CDR3 protein and keeps the most common genes and DNA. In all, the sample holds over 150,000 distinct CDR3 sequences, and around 10% of those were seen once. The ten biggest clones cover roughly an eighth of the sample. Study-level results and caveats: In some patients, the high TCRbeta diversity seen at day 60 was put down to recipient T cells and intrathymic progenitors that had survived conditioning. Hyperexpanded clone frequencies declined over subsequent months; after one year, T-cell counts and TCRbeta diversity were mostly attributed to newly produced T cells. The apparently early alphabetaT-cell count recovery about two months after transplant was reportedly dependent on only several hundred rapidly expanded clones derived from non-depleted graft cells.

This clonotype was counted at least ten times. No antigen is known for it. No base quality information exists; no much larger clone differs at one position. As encoded in the germline V gene (reference sequence), CDR1 is LNHDA while CDR2 is SQIVND. V and J are trimmed by 5 bases and 2 bases, and the gene matches miss 9 bases of the junction. Its CDR3 holds 18 amino acids, cysteine through phenylalanine. Of all the DNA, just the CDR3 is kept, 54 bases in frame from base 1. The sample in question was PBMCs, obtained before TCRalphabeta/CD19-depleted stem cell transplant. The V gene is TRBV19 and the J gene is TRBJ2-5; TRBD2 lines up with 15 middle nucleotides. The source is a boy younger than 10 with acute myeloid leukemia, due to receive a stem cell transplant. The CDR3 region: CASSFTGLAGGGQETQYF. The DNA sequence is given as TGTGCCAGTAGTTTTACGGGACTAGCGGGAGGAGGGCAAGAGACCCAGTACTTC.